These 24 T cell receptor beta chains share one sample of origin, sequenced in a study of control samples from healthy donors and cancer patients. The protocol was immunoSEQ multiplex PCR, while the TCRdb copy is restricted to in-frame clones and leaves out a portion. The data show around 80,000 clones, with roughly 88% seen just once and around 5.7% held by the top ten. Source material: blood. The receptors here all came from a woman aged 45-65 years in good health.

V usage is TRBV12-3 or TRBV12-4 and J usage is TRBJ1-1; tentative D call: TRBD1 (5 bases). The CDR3 covers 11 residues. Trimming shortened V by 10 bases and J by 5 bases, and 11 bases separated the two germline ends. CDR3 in amino acids: CATRQRTEAFF. DNA of the CDR3: TGTGCCACAAGACAGAGGACTGAAGCTTTCTTT.

The gene calls are TRBV10-2 and TRBJ1-1; tentatively, D is TRBD1 (5 bases). The CDR3 is 13 amino acids. The V end lost 8 bases, the J end lost 0 bases, and 10 bases lay between the germline ends. Germline V gene data show CDR1 as WSHSY and CDR2 as SAAADI. The CDR3 here is CASAGLMNTEAFF. The CDR3, as DNA: TGCGCCAGCGCGGGACTCATGAACACTGAAGCTTTCTTT.

This clone has a handful of counts. The chain employs TRBV12-3 or TRBV12-4 and TRBJ1-5; D might be TRBD1 (5 bases). This CDR3 has 12 amino acids. Deletions cut 2 bases from V and 10 bases from J, with 9 bases between. The CDR3: CASSLSQGPQHF. The CDR3 nucleotides are TGTGCCAGCAGTTTATCTCAGGGTCCCCAGCATTTT.

The rearrangement uses TRBV7-9 and TRBJ2-2; D not certain. The V end was cut by 5 bases, the J end by 8 bases, with 12 bases between. Germline lookup yields CDR1 SEHNR and CDR2 FQNEAQ (reference sequence). This CDR3 spans 13 amino acids. The CDR3 bases are TGTGCCAGCAGCCAGAAGGGCGGAGGGGAGCTGTTTTTT. Its protein product is CASSQKGGGELFF.

Only a few counts were recorded for this clone. The chain has TRBV7-9 and TRBJ2-2; possibly TRBD1 for D (5 bases). This CDR3 region has 14 residues. CDR1 and CDR2 (germline): SEHNR, FQNEAQ (reference sequence). Trimming took 2 bases from V and 6 from J, leaving 10 bases between them. CDR3 nucleotides: TGTGCCAGCAGCTTAATGACAGTCCCCGGGGAGCTGTTTTTT. This sequence encodes CASSLMTVPGELFF.

This clone was detected only once. The CDR3 DNA reads TGTGCCAGCAGCCTGGATACTCTCTACGAGCAGTACTTC. Translated: CASSLDTLYEQYF. This sequence joins TRBV7-2 and TRBJ2-7; D ambiguous. The V gene's germline CDR1 is SGHTA and CDR2 FQGNSA. The CDR3 contains 13 residues. The ends were cut back, 5 bases at V and 3 bases at J, with 11 bases in the middle.

This clone came up once. A junction boundary mismatches the germline segment, possibly from a read error. V usage is TRBV2 and J usage is TRBJ2-7; 8 bases align to TRBD1. The CDR3 extends over 13 amino acids. Germline lookup yields CDR1 SNHLY and CDR2 FYNNEI. The CDR3 DNA reads as TGTGCCAGCCGATGGACAGGGAGAGGGGGGTTCAACTTC. This gives the protein CASRWTGRGGFNF.

The chain links TRBV3-1 (or the pseudogene TRBV3-2) to TRBJ1-1; D is possibly TRBD1 (5 bases). This CDR3 is 14 amino acids long. Trimming shortened V by 4 bases and J by 1 base, and 10 bases separated the two germline ends. CDR1 is LGHDT, CDR2 YNNKEL, per germline (reference sequence). CDR3 bases: TGTGCCAGCAGCCTCGGGACGCCGAACACTGAAGCTTTCTTT. Its translation: CASSLGTPNTEAFF.

The genes are TRBV6-5 and TRBJ1-1; D is possibly TRBD1 (5 bases). V was shortened by 0 bases and J by 3 bases, with 8 bases between the two germline ends. Germline loops: CDR1 MNHEY, CDR2 SVGAGI. This CDR3 is 14 amino acids long. CDR3 coding DNA: TGTGCCAGCAGTTACTCCTTCAGGGACACTGAAGCTTTCTTT. It encodes CASSYSFRDTEAFF.

V and J are TRBV4-2 and TRBJ2-3; TRBD2 aligns across 8 bases. V shed 1 base and J 0 bases; nucleotides not matched to a gene: 3. The germline CDR1 and CDR2 sequences are LGHNA and YNFKEQ. CDR3 length: 16 amino acids. The CDR3 sequence is CASSQVGGGSTDTQYF. The CDR3 DNA is TGTGCCAGCAGCCAAGTCGGCGGGGGGAGCACAGATACGCAGTATTTT.

The V gene is TRBV5-1, the J gene TRBJ2-7; D gene uncertain. There are 14 residues in the CDR3. CDR1 is SGHRS, CDR2 YFSETQ, per germline. With 7 bases removed from V and 0 bases from J, the gap between germline ends came to 14 bases. The CDR3 spells CASSLVGSSYEQYF. The CDR3 DNA reads TGCGCCAGCTCTTTGGTGGGTAGCTCCTACGAGCAGTACTTC.

This chain links TRBV9 with TRBJ2-1, with TRBD2 identical over 9 bases. After removal of 4 bases from V and 5 bases from J, the junction contained 13 bases not matched to a gene. The CDR3 covers 17 residues. Germline V gene data show CDR1 as SGDLS and CDR2 as YYNGEE. The CDR3 sequence: CASSPPRGGVYHNEQFF. The CDR3 nucleotides are TGTGCCAGCAGCCCCCCGCGGGGGGGCGTATATCACAATGAGCAGTTCTTC.

The genes are TRBV2 and TRBJ2-7; D unclear. This CDR3 has 14 residues. Per germline, CDR1 SNHLY and CDR2 FYNNEI. V was cut by 4 bases and J by 5 bases, with 15 bases left in between. CDR3 region: CASSVHVKGDEQYF. DNA of the CDR3: TGTGCCAGCAGTGTGCACGTTAAGGGCGACGAGCAGTACTTC.

The chain uses TRBV7-8 and TRBJ1-1, with D unclear. V lost 0 bases and J 2 bases, leaving 19 bases between the germline ends. CDR1 is SGHVS and CDR2 is FQNEAQ in the germline V gene. This CDR3 has 18 residues. The CDR3 region is CASSLAPGRTIGNTEAFF. The CDR3 region has the DNA TGTGCCAGCAGCTTAGCGCCGGGCAGGACGATTGGAAACACTGAAGCTTTCTTT.

This clone was found once. This rearrangement joins TRBV6-5 to TRBJ1-1; no clear D gene. There are 14 residues in the CDR3. Germline V lookup: CDR1 MNHEY, CDR2 SVGAGI. V was trimmed by 6 bases and J by 11 bases, leaving 22 bases between them. The chain's CDR3 is CASSDGLRQGLAFF. Written as DNA, the CDR3 is TGTGCCAGCAGCGACGGGTTAAGACAAGGCCTCGCTTTCTTT.

This clone was counted a single time. The V and J genes are TRBV6-5 and TRBJ1-4; possibly TRBD1 for D (5 bases). CDR3 length: 15 residues. V shed 6 bases and J shed 2 bases, with 13 bases lying between them. Germline values: CDR1 MNHEY, CDR2 SVGAGI. CDR3 amino acids: CASRRNRQTNEKLFF. The CDR3 nucleotides read TGTGCCAGCAGACGAAACAGGCAGACTAATGAAAAACTGTTTTTT.

The V gene is TRBV7-2, the J gene TRBJ1-6, with 8 bases lining up with TRBD1. This CDR3 has 14 amino acids. Trimming cost V 3 bases and J 10 bases; bases outside gene matches: 5. The V gene's germline CDR1 is SGHTA and CDR2 FQGNSA. Here the CDR3 reads CASSFRDRQSPLHF. CDR3 nucleotides: TGTGCCAGCAGCTTTAGGGACAGGCAATCACCCCTCCACTTT.

The J gene is TRBJ1-2, the V gene TRBV3-1 (or the pseudogene TRBV3-2); 10 bases map to TRBD1. Per germline, CDR1 LGHDT and CDR2 YNNKEL (reference sequence). There are 15 residues in the CDR3. J gave up 4 bases and V 0 bases, and 2 bases lay outside the gene matches. This CDR3 is CASSQERTGGYGYTF. CDR3 sequence (DNA): TGTGCCAGCAGCCAAGAAAGGACAGGGGGCTATGGCTACACCTTC.

V usage is TRBV7-9 and J usage is TRBJ1-6; D possibly corresponds to TRBD1 (5 bases). This CDR3 comprises 14 residues. CDR1 SEHNR and CDR2 FQNEAQ come from the germline V gene (reference sequence). The V gene lost 2 bases and the J gene lost 10 bases, with 12 bases spanning the gap. The CDR3: CASSLMGGGSPLHF. Here the CDR3 DNA reads TGTGCCAGCAGCTTAATGGGGGGAGGGTCACCCCTCCACTTT.

The chain employs TRBV2 and TRBJ1-2; possible D gene TRBD1, 5 bases. Trimming shortened V by 9 bases and J by 5 bases, and 22 bases separated the two germline ends. Germline V gene sequence: CDR1 SNHLY, CDR2 FYNNEI. The CDR3 sequence is 15 residues long. The CDR3 bases are TGTGCCAGGTCGGTTTCCGGGACCGGCACTTATGGCTACACCTTC. Amino acids: CARSVSGTGTYGYTF. The complete variable domain, with remaining parts taken from reference TRBV2 and TRBJ1-2, reads EPEVTQTPSHQVTQMGQEVILRCVPISNHLYFYWYRQILGQKVEFLVSFYNNEISEKSEIFDDQFSVERPDGSNFTLKIRSTKLEDSAMYFCARSVSGTGTYGYTFGSGTRLTVV.

The chain couples TRBV12-5 to TRBJ2-7; weak D call: TRBD1 (6 bases). The CDR3 sequence is 13 residues long. Germline V gene lookup returns CDR1 LGHNT and CDR2 FRNRAP. Trimming removed 8 bases from V and 0 bases from J, with 11 bases in between. The CDR3 region has the DNA TGTGCTAGTAGACCGGGACACTCCTACGAGCAGTACTTC. Protein sequence: CASRPGHSYEQYF.

The chain combines TRBV6-1 with TRBJ1-1; 10 nucleotides line up with TRBD1. The germline V gene encodes CDR1 MNHNS and CDR2 SASEGT. This CDR3 has 15 residues. The J segment lost 8 bases and the V segment lost 1 base, leaving 7 bases of the junction unmatched. CDR3 DNA sequence: TGTGCCAGCAGTGAAGGGGGACAGGGGAAGCAAGAAGCTTTCTTT. Protein: CASSEGGQGKQEAFF.

The J gene is TRBJ1-2, the V gene TRBV30; D not resolved. From germline, CDR1 is GTSNPN and CDR2 SVGIG (reference sequence). This CDR3 spans 12 amino acids. Trimming removed 0 bases from V and 6 bases from J, with 8 bases in between. CDR3 sequence (DNA): TGTGCCTGGAGTGTACAAGGAGATGGCTACACCTTC. Protein sequence: CAWSVQGDGYTF.

The chain joins TRBV6-6 to TRBJ1-3; D ambiguous. The V end lost 6 bases, the J end lost 4 bases, and 16 bases lay between the germline ends. Germline V gene data show CDR1 as MNHNY and CDR2 as SVGAGI (reference sequence). The CDR3 length is 15 residues. CDR3 residues: CASSGEVSGGNTIYF. The CDR3 DNA follows: TGTGCCAGCAGCGGGGAGGTTTCGGGAGGAAACACCATATATTTT.